Presented here are 27 T cell receptor beta chains from one specimen sequenced in a study of CD8 T cells in Susac syndrome. Random hexamers served to reverse transcribe roughly 0.45 to 1 ug RNA. TCRdb passed the immunoSEQ multiplex PCR reads through MiXCR, listing each CDR3 protein once. The sample has some 260,000 distinct CDR3 sequences; approximately 81% are singletons. Sequencing input: CD8+ T cells from PBMCs. The origin of the receptors is a human donor with multiple sclerosis.

The genes are TRBV2 and TRBJ1-3; TRBD1 matches at 7 bases. V trimming: 6 bases; J trimming: 0 bases; junction bases outside the gene matches: 14. Germline lookup yields CDR1 SNHLY and CDR2 FYNNEI. The CDR3 totals 18 residues. CDR3 nucleotide sequence: TGTGCCAGCAGCCTGGAGGGGGACAGCCAACTCTCTGGAAACACCATATATTTT. Residues: CASSLEGDSQLSGNTIYF.

In this sample, this clonotype turned up once. The J gene is TRBJ1-1, the V gene TRBV5-1; D is ambiguous. The CDR3 has 15 residues. CDR1 SGHRS and CDR2 YFSETQ come from the germline V gene. Trimming removed 5 bases from V and 1 base from J, with 15 bases in between. The CDR3 region has the DNA TGCGCCAGCAGATCCGACCCCCGGGGGAACACTGAAGCTTTCTTT. It codes for CASRSDPRGNTEAFF.

The chain is built from TRBV3-1 and TRBJ2-1, with D perhaps TRBD2 (5 bases). The germline V gene has CDR1 LGHDT and CDR2 YNNKEL (reference sequence). The CDR3 length is 16 residues. V was clipped by 0 bases and J by 6 bases, with 15 bases between them. CDR3 region: CASSQDRLAGVNEQFF. As DNA, the CDR3 is TGTGCCAGCAGCCAAGATCGGCTAGCCGGGGTCAATGAGCAGTTCTTC.

The V and J genes are TRBV19 and TRBJ1-5; D remains unclear. Trimming removed 3 bases from V and 9 bases from J, with 15 bases in between. Germline CDR1 is LNHDA and CDR2 is SQIVND (reference sequence). The CDR3 length is 14 residues. Here the CDR3 reads CASSMAAEGRPQHF. For the CDR3, the DNA is TGTGCCAGTAGTATGGCGGCAGAGGGAAGGCCCCAGCATTTT.

This chain connects TRBV28 to TRBJ1-1; D perhaps matches TRBD1 (5 bases). The CDR3 contains 15 residues. The V end lost 8 bases, the J end lost 1 base, and 17 bases lay between the germline ends. In germline, CDR1 is MDHEN, CDR2 SYDVKM. The CDR3 coding sequence is TGTGCCAGCTCTCGGACAACCCTAGGGAACACTGAAGCTTTCTTT. This gives the protein CASSRTTLGNTEAFF.

V usage is TRBV10-3 and J usage is TRBJ2-7; 10 bases fit TRBD1. J lost 4 bases, V lost 2 bases, and 2 bases had no gene match. CDR1 is ENHRY, CDR2 SYGVKD, per germline. The length of the CDR3 is 14 residues. CDR3 amino acids: CAISEGQGGYEQYF. CDR3 nucleotides: TGTGCCATCAGTGAGGGACAGGGGGGGTACGAGCAGTACTTC.

The chain uses TRBV6-5 and TRBJ2-1, with 7 bases aligning to TRBD1. Germline lookup yields CDR1 MNHEY and CDR2 SVGAGI. Trimming at V came to 6 bases and at J to 6 bases, leaving 5 bases not matched to a gene. This CDR3 has 13 amino acids. In DNA, the CDR3 is TGTGCCAGCAGCCCGGGACAGCCCAATGAGCAGTTCTTC. Protein product: CASSPGQPNEQFF.

The chain couples TRBV6-2 or TRBV6-3 to TRBJ1-5; 10 bases agree with TRBD1. The CDR3 consists of 17 residues. Germline CDR1 reads MNHEY; CDR2 reads SVGEGT. The V segment lost 0 bases and the J segment 2 bases; nucleotides outside the gene matches: 4. CDR3 sequence: CASSYSYGQGGNQPQHF. CDR3 DNA: TGTGCCAGCAGTTACTCTTATGGACAGGGGGGCAATCAGCCCCAGCATTTT.

The genes are TRBV20-1 and TRBJ1-2; tentatively, D is TRBD1 (5 bases). This CDR3 spans 15 amino acids. Trimming left V 6 bases short and J 3 bases short, with 20 bases between. Germline lookup yields CDR1 DFQATT and CDR2 SNEGSKA (reference sequence). The CDR3 loop reads CSAQNNRGEDYGYTF. The CDR3 DNA reads TGCAGTGCCCAGAATAACCGGGGGGAGGACTATGGCTACACCTTC.

The rearrangement links TRBV27 to TRBJ2-7; 11 bases map to TRBD2. Germline CDR1 and CDR2: MNHEY and SMNVEV (reference sequence). Trimming took 4 bases from V and 6 from J; bases not matched to a gene: 14. This CDR3 is built from 17 residues. The CDR3 protein is CASSSRRTSGWLGEQYF. The CDR3 DNA reads TGTGCCAGCAGTTCCCGGCGGACTAGCGGGTGGTTGGGCGAGCAGTACTTC.

The chain couples TRBV29-1 to TRBJ2-1; D ambiguous. Germline CDR1 and CDR2: SQVTM and ANQGSEA. V was trimmed by 3 bases and J by 0 bases, leaving 12 bases between them. The CDR3 extends over 15 amino acids. The CDR3: CSVDWTESSYNEQFF. The CDR3 DNA sequence: TGCAGCGTTGACTGGACGGAAAGCTCCTACAATGAGCAGTTCTTC.

The V gene is TRBV19, the J gene TRBJ2-1, with a tentative D call TRBD2 (6 bases). Between the trimmed V and J ends, which lost 7 bases and 2 bases, there was a span of 12 bases. CDR1 is LNHDA, CDR2 SQIVND, per germline (reference sequence). The CDR3 length is 14 residues. The CDR3 DNA reads TGTGCCAGTAAAGGGGACTGGGCCTACAATGAGCAGTTCTTC. Translating gives CASKGDWAYNEQFF.

The rearrangement joins TRBV5-6 to TRBJ2-7; 7 bases agree with TRBD2. CDR3 size: 15 residues. J lost 5 bases, V lost 3 bases, and 11 bases had no gene match. Per the germline V gene, CDR1 is SGHDT and CDR2 is YYEEEE. The CDR3 DNA is TGTGCCAGCAGCTACTTTGGCGGGAGTTACGACGAGCAGTACTTC. Residues: CASSYFGGSYDEQYF.

The chain recombines TRBV20-1 with TRBJ2-2; D gene uncertain. The germline V gene has CDR1 DFQATT and CDR2 SNEGSKA (reference sequence). Trimming cost V 0 bases and J 7 bases, with 0 bases left between them. The CDR3 length is 10 residues. The chain's CDR3 is CSARDGELFF. CDR3 DNA sequence: TGCAGTGCTAGAGACGGGGAGCTGTTTTTT.

The chain uses TRBV7-9 and TRBJ2-1; the D is unclear. V lost 5 bases and J lost 10, with 21 bases in between. The CDR3 sequence is 15 residues long. Germline loops: CDR1 SEHNR, CDR2 FQNEAQ (reference sequence). The CDR3 is CASSRKQRPEREQFF. CDR3 nucleotides: TGTGCCAGCAGCCGCAAACAACGACCGGAAAGGGAGCAGTTCTTC.

The CDR3 is CASSPDREGYTF. DNA for the CDR3: TGTGCCAGCAGCCCGGACAGGGAAGGCTACACCTTC. V gene TRBV7-9 combines with J gene TRBJ1-2, with 8 bases matching TRBD1. The CDR3 is 12 residues long. The V gene end was trimmed by 5 bases and the J gene end by 8 bases; junction bases not matched to a gene: 4. Germline CDR1 reads SEHNR; CDR2 reads FQNEAQ (reference sequence).

The V and J genes are TRBV29-1 and TRBJ2-5, with 11 bases lining up with TRBD2. There are 15 residues in the CDR3. J gave up 2 bases and V 4 bases, and 6 bases lay outside the gene matches. The germline V gene encodes CDR1 SQVTM and CDR2 ANQGSEA. The CDR3 DNA follows: TGCAGCGTTGGGGCTAGCGGGAGGAGGCAAGAGACCCAGTACTTC. Translation: CSVGASGRRQETQYF.

In DNA form, the CDR3 reads TGTGCCAGCAGCCGCCCAGACATTGAGCAGTTCTTC. It is translated as CASSRPDIEQFF. The chain uses TRBV7-9 and TRBJ2-1; unclear D gene. Germline V lookup: CDR1 SEHNR, CDR2 FQNEAQ (reference sequence). V dropped 5 bases and J dropped 9 bases, with 11 bases sitting between them. The CDR3 covers 12 residues.

The chain couples TRBV10-1 to TRBJ2-7; the D is unclear. The V end lost 6 bases, the J end lost 6 bases, and 21 bases lay between the germline ends. This CDR3 has 15 residues. Per the germline V gene, CDR1 is WNHNN and CDR2 is SYGVQD (reference sequence). The CDR3 loop is CASRAGRPLPGEQYF. DNA for the CDR3: TGCGCCAGCAGGGCCGGACGGCCATTACCAGGCGAGCAGTACTTC.

This chain links TRBV27 with TRBJ2-1; D unresolved. CDR3 size: 12 residues. CDR1 is MNHEY, CDR2 SMNVEV, per germline (reference sequence). The V end was cut by 2 bases, the J end by 6 bases, with 5 bases between. The CDR3 DNA sequence: TGTGCCAGCAGTTTACGCCCCAATGAGCAGTTCTTC. Its translation is CASSLRPNEQFF.

This clonotype has just a few counts. V and J are TRBV6-1 and TRBJ2-1; D is undetermined. Germline V gene data show CDR1 as MNHNS and CDR2 as SASEGT. Trimming cost V 7 bases and J 2 bases, with 12 bases left between them. The CDR3 runs 14 residues. CDR3: CASIRTETYNEQFF. The CDR3 nucleotides are TGTGCCAGCATCAGGACGGAAACCTACAATGAGCAGTTCTTC.

In nucleotides, the CDR3 is TGTGCCAGTAGTCCACCCGGGGTCTCTGGGGCCAACGTCCTGACTTTC. It translates to CASSPPGVSGANVLTF. The chain combines TRBV19 with TRBJ2-6; possibly TRBD2 for D (5 bases). V was trimmed by 5 bases and J by 0 bases, leaving 11 bases between them. This CDR3 spans 16 amino acids. The germline V gene encodes CDR1 LNHDA and CDR2 SQIVND (reference sequence).

The chain has TRBV12-3 or TRBV12-4 and TRBJ2-3; D is uncertain. The CDR3 runs to 16 residues. V was pared by 5 bases and J by 2 bases, with 17 bases between. DNA of the CDR3: TGTGCCAGCAGTACCACTCAGGAATCTTACACAGATACGCAGTATTTT. Protein sequence: CASSTTQESYTDTQYF.

This clonotype has a single count. The V gene is TRBV27, the J gene TRBJ1-2, with unresolved D. This CDR3 contains 15 residues. V lost 5 bases and J 3 bases, leaving 16 bases between the germline ends. Germline V lookup: CDR1 MNHEY, CDR2 SMNVEV (reference sequence). DNA for the CDR3: TGTGCCAGCAGTACAAGACCCGATGACTACTATGGCTACACCTTC. This sequence encodes CASSTRPDDYYGYTF.

The rearrangement links TRBV19 to TRBJ2-1, with D possibly being TRBD2 (5 bases). Germline V lookup: CDR1 LNHDA, CDR2 SQIVND (reference sequence). The CDR3 sequence is 17 residues long. Trimming cost V 5 bases and J 0 bases, with 17 bases left between them. The CDR3 bases are TGTGCCAGTAGTCCCCGTGAGGGCCCACTCTCCTACAATGAGCAGTTCTTC. This gives the protein CASSPREGPLSYNEQFF.

This chain joins TRBV28 and TRBJ2-1; TRBD2 is a possible D gene (5 bases). The ends were cut back, 3 bases at V and 7 bases at J, with 13 bases in the middle. CDR3 length: 14 amino acids. Looked up from germline, CDR1 is MDHEN and CDR2 is SYDVKM. CDR3 sequence: CASSFGENENEQFF. The CDR3 DNA sequence: TGTGCCAGCAGTTTCGGGGAGAACGAGAATGAGCAGTTCTTC.

This clonotype was seen only a few times. This rearrangement joins TRBV4-1 to TRBJ1-4, with a possible D match to TRBD1 (5 bases). Germline V gene data show CDR1 as MGHRA and CDR2 as YSYEKL. The CDR3 is made up of 15 amino acids. Trimming stripped 3 bases from V and 13 bases from J, with 21 bases between. The CDR3 nucleotides read TGCGCCAGCAGCCAGGAGGGACTTTTTAGGGGACCACTGTTTTTT. Protein sequence: CASSQEGLFRGPLFF.